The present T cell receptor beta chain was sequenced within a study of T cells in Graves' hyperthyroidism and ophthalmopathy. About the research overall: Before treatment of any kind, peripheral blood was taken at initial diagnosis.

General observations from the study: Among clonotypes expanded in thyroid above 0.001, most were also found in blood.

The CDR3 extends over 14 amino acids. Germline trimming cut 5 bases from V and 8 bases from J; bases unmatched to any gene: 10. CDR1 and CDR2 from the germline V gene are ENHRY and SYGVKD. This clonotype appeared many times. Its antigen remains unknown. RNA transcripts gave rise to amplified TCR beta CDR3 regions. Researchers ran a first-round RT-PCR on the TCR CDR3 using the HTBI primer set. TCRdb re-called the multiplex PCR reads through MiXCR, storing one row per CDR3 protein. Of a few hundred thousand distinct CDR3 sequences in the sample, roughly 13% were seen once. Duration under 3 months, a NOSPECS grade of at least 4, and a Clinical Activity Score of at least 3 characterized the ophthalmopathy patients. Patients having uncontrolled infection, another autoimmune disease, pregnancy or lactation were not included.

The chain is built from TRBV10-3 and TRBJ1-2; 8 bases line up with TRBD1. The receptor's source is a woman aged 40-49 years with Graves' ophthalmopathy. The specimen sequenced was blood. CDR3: CAISTAGTGRGYTF. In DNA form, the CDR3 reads TGTGCCATCAGTACAGCCGGGACAGGTCGGGGCTACACCTTC.